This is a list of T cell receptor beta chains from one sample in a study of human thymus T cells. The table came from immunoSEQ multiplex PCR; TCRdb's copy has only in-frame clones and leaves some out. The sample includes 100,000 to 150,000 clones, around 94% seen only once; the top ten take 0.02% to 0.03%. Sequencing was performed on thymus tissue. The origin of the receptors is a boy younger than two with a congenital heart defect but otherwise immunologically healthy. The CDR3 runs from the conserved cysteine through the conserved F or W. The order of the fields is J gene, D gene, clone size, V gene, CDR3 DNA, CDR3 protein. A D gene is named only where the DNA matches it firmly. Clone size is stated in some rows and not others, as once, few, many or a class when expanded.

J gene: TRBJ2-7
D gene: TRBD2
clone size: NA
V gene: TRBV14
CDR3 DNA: TGTGCCAGCAGCCAAGGGGGTAGCGGGGGTTCCTACGAGCAGTACTTC
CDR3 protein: CASSQGGSGGSYEQYF

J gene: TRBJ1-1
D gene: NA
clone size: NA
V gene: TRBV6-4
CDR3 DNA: TGTGCCAGCAGGCCGGGACACCAGAACACTGAAGCTTTCTTT
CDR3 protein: CASRPGHQNTEAFF

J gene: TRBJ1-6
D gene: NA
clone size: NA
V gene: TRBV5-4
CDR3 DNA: TGTGCCAGCAGCTTGAAGGACAGCTTCTCACCCCTCCACTTT
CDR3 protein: CASSLKDSFSPLHF

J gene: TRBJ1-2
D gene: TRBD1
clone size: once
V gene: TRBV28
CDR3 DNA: TGTGCCAGCAGTACACGAGCCGCCGGGACAGTCAACTATGGCTACACCTTC
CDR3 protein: CASSTRAAGTVNYGYTF

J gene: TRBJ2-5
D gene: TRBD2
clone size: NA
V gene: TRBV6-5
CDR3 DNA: TGTGCCAGCAGTTCCTCTAGCGGGGGCGGGGAGACCCAGTACTTC
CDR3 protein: CASSSSSGGGETQYF

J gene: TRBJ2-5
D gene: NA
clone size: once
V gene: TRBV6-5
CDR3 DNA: TGTGCCAGCAGTTACTGTGGACTGAAAGAGACCCAGTACTTC
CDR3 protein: CASSYCGLKETQYF

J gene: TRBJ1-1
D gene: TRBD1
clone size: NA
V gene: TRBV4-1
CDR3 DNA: TGCGCCAGCAGCCAAGTCAGGGGGCCTCGGGGGACTGAAGCTTTCTTT
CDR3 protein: CASSQVRGPRGTEAFF

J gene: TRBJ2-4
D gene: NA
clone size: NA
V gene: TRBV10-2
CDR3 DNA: TGCGCCTTAATTCACCAGGGGCGGTGGTACTTC
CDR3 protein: CALIHQGRWYF

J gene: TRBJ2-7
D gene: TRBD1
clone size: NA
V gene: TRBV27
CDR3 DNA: TGTGCCAGCACCAAAACCCCGACAGGGAGTGGCGAGCAGTACTTC
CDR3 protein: CASTKTPTGSGEQYF

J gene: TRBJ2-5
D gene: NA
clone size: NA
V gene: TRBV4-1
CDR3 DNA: TGCGCCAGCAGCCAAGGGGTAATTCAAGAGACCCAGTACTTC
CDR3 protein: CASSQGVIQETQYF

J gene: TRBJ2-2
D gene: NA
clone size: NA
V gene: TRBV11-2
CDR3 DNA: TGTGCCAGCAGCTTTAGGGGTCCCGGGGAGCTGTTTTTT
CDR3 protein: CASSFRGPGELFF

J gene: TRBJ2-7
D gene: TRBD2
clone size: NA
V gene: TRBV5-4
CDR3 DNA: TGTGCCAGCAGCTCGCTCCCCCCGAGCGGGGGGTCCTCCTACGAGCAGTACTTC
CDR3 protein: CASSSLPPSGGSSYEQYF

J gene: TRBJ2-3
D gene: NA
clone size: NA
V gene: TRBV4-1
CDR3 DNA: TGCGCCAGCAGCCAAGCGTCGACGGACACAGATACGCAGTATTTT
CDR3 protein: CASSQASTDTDTQYF

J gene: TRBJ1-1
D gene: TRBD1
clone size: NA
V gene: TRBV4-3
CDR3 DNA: TGCGCCAGCAGCCAAGATGAGCCGACAGGGGGTGGGACTGAAGCTTTCTTT
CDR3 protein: CASSQDEPTGGGTEAFF

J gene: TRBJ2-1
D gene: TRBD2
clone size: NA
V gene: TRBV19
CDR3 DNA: TGTGCCAGTAGTATCGTCGAGCGGGGGGGCTCCTACAATGAGCAGTTCTTC
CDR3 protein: CASSIVERGGSYNEQFF

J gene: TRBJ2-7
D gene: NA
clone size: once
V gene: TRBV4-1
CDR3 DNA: TGCGCCAGCAGCCAAGCATTTGGGGACTACGAGCAGTACTTC
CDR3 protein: CASSQAFGDYEQYF

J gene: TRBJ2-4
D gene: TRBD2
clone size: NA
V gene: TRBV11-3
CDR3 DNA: TGTGCCAGCAGCTCCGGACTAGCGGGGAACATTCAGTACTTC
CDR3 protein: CASSSGLAGNIQYF

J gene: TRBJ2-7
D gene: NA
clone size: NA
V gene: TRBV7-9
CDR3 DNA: TGTGCCAGCAGCCCGGTGGAGGGGGAAGCCTACGAGCAGTACTTC
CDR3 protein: CASSPVEGEAYEQYF

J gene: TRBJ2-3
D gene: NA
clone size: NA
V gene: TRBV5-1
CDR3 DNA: TGCGCCAGCAGCTTTTTAAACTGGTCCGATCGCACAGATACGCAGTATTTT
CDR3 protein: CASSFLNWSDRTDTQYF

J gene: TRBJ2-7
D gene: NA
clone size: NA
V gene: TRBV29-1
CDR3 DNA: TGCAGCGTTTTGACAGCCTACGAGCAGTACTTC
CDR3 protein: CSVLTAYEQYF

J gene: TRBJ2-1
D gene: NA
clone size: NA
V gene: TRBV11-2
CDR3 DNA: TGTGCCAGCAGCTCCCACGGGACCCCGGGTGAGCAGTTCTTC
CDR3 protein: CASSSHGTPGEQFF

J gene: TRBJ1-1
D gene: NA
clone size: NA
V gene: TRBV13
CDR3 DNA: TGTGCCAGCAGCTTAGTTCACAGGGATAACACTGAAGCTTTCTTT
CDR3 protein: CASSLVHRDNTEAFF

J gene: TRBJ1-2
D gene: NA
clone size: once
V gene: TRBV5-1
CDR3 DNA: TGCGCCAGCAGCTTGGTCCCTGGGAACCTCTATGGCTACACCTTC
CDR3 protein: CASSLVPGNLYGYTF

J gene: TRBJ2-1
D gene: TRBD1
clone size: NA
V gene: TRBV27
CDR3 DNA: TGTGCCAGCAGTAAACAGGGGCACTACAATGAGCAGTTCTTC
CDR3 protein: CASSKQGHYNEQFF

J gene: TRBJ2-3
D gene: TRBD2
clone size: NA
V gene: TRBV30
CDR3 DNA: TGTGCCTGGAGTGTAACGGGTACTAGCGAGAATACAGATACGCAGTATTTT
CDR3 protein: CAWSVTGTSENTDTQYF

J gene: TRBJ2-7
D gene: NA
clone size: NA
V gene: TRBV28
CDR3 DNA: TGTGCCAGCCTCGGAGGCGAGCAGTACTTC
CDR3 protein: CASLGGEQYF

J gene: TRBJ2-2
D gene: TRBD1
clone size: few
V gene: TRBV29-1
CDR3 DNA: TGCAGCGTAAGGACAGGGGTCGGGGAGCTGTTTTTT
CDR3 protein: CSVRTGVGELFF

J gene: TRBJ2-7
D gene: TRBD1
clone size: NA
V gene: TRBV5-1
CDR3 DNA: TGCGCCAGCAGCTCGGGACAGGATCCCTACGAGCAGTACTTC
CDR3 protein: CASSSGQDPYEQYF

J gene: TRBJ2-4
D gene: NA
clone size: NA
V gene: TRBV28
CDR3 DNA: TGTGCCAGCAGTTATGGAGTAGCCAAAAACATTCAGTACTTC
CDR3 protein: CASSYGVAKNIQYF

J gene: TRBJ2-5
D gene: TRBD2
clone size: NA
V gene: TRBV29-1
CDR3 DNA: TGCAGCGTACCGACTAGCGGGCAGACCCAGTACTTC
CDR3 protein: CSVPTSGQTQYF